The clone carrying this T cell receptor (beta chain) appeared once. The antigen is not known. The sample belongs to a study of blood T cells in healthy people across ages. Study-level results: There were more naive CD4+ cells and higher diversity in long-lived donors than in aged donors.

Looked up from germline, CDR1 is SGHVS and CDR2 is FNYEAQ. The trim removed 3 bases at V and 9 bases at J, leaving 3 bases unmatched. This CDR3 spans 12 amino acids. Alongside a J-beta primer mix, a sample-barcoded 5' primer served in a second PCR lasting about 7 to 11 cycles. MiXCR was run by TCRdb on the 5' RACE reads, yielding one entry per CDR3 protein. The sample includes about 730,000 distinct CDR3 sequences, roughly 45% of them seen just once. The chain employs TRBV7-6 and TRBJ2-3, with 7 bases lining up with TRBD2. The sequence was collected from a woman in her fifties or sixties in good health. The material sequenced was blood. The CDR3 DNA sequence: TGTGCCAGCAGCTTGGGGGAGGGGACGCAGTATTTT. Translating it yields CASSLGEGTQYF.